The entry below describes one T cell receptor beta chain. Libraries were prepared by immunoSEQ multiplex PCR; TCRdb keeps only in-frame clonotypes and omits some of them. The sample contains 300,000 to 400,000 clones, around 86% of which appear only once. This record comes from a study of Ad26.COV2.S vaccination and SARS-CoV-2 variants. As for the study in general: This donor came from the COV1001 trial of Ad26.COV2.S.

Treatment in this sample: around 19 received Ad26.COV2.S at low or high dose, single or two shots; about 5 received placebo; per-sample allocation not given. Day 63 following the first vaccine or placebo injection was when the samples were taken. Germline CDR1 reads SGHRS; CDR2 reads YFSETQ. V was pared by 1 base and J by 6 bases, with 10 bases between. The CDR3 totals 13 residues. The TCR sequence derives from a person between 18 and 65 years old who received the Ad26.COV2.S COVID-19 vaccine or a placebo. The V gene is TRBV5-1, the J gene TRBJ1-2, with D tentatively TRBD1 (5 bases). The specimen was peripheral blood, collected in a trial of Ad26.COV2.S vaccine versus placebo. The CDR3 is CASSLLGGDGYTF. The CDR3 coding sequence is TGCGCCAGCAGCTTGTTAGGAGGGGATGGCTACACCTTC.